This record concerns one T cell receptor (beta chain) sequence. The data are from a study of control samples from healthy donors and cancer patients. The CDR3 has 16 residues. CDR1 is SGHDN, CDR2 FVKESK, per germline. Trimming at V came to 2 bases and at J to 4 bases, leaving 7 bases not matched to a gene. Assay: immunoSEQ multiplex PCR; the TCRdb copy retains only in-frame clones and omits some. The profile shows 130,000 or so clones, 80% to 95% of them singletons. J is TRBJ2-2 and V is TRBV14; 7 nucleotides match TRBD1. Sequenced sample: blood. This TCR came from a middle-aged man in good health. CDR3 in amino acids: CASSQRTGTFTGELFF. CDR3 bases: TGTGCCAGCAGCCAAAGGACAGGAACTTTCACCGGGGAGCTGTTTTTT.